One T cell receptor (beta chain) is described in this entry. Its antigen is not identified. V was cut by 0 bases and J by 0 bases, with 14 bases left in between. This CDR3 has 17 residues. Germline-derived CDR1 and CDR2 are ENHRY and SYGVKD. The data derive from a study of cytomegalovirus exposure and HLA in healthy donors. Regarding the study as a whole: Researchers catalogued about 160 TCR beta chains as cytomegalovirus-associated. There were some public TCRs occurring in many donors, but most TCR sequences were rare. In vitro checks showed that three CMV-associated chains really do target CMV antigens.

Profiling relied on immunoSEQ multiplex PCR, and the TCRdb table lists in-frame clones only, not all of them. In the table there are some 270,000 clones, about 86% of which are singletons. The TCR originated in a woman in her late teens or twenties in good health and CMV-seronegative. The V gene is TRBV10-3, the J gene TRBJ1-2; no clear D. Sequencing was performed on PBMCs. In DNA form, the CDR3 reads TGTGCCATCAGTGAGTCGATACATCTTTTCACTAACTATGGCTACACCTTC. Translated, it gives CAISESIHLFTNYGYTF.